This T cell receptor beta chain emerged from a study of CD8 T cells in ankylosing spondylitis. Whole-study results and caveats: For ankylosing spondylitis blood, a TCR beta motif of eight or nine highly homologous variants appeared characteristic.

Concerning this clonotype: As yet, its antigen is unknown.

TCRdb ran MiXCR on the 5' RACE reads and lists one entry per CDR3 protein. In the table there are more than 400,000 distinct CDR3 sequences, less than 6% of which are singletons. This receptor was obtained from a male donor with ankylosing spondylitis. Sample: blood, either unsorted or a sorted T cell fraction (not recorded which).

CDR3 nucleotides: TGCGCCAGCAGCCCCTATACTAGCGGGAGGGCCAAGTACAATGAGCAGTTCTTC. Translation: CASSPYTSGRAKYNEQFF. The rearrangement links TRBV5-1 to TRBJ2-1; 13 bases agree with TRBD2. V lost 4 bases to trimming and J lost 4 bases; unmatched junction nucleotides: 11. The CDR3 spans 18 residues. The V gene's germline CDR1 is SGHRS and CDR2 YFSETQ. The entire variable domain, with the rest obtained from reference TRBV5-1 and TRBJ2-1, is as follows: KAGVTQTPRYLIKTRGQQVTLSCSPISGHRSVSWYQQTPGQGLQFLFEYFSETQRNKGNFPGRFSGRQFSNSRSEMNVSTLELGDSALYLCASSPYTSGRAKYNEQFFGPGTRLTVL.